This record covers a single T cell receptor beta chain. The target antigen is unknown. This sample is drawn from a study of T cell responses to AZD1222 COVID-19 vaccine. Study conclusions and caveats: There were mostly white British donors and more females than males, and clonal diversity was possibly underestimated. Reportedly, nearly half of unique spike TCRs recognized epitopes outside B.1.351/B.1.1.7 mutations.

Using immunoSEQ multiplex PCR, the repertoire was profiled, and TCRdb retains in-frame clones only, with some absent. The repertoire holds over 75,000 clones, with 80% to 90% as singletons. Germline V gene sequence: CDR1 SNHLY, CDR2 FYNNEI. V lost 7 bases and J 4 bases, leaving 13 bases between the germline ends. The CDR3 sequence is 13 residues long. The V gene is TRBV2, the J gene TRBJ2-5; perhaps TRBD2 as D (5 bases). The sequence was obtained from an adult who received the AZD1222 COVID-19 vaccine. Sequences were derived from peripheral blood, sampled 28 days after the second AZD1222 dose. As DNA, the CDR3 is TGTGCCAGCAAAAAGCTAGCAGGAGAGACCCAGTACTTC. This gives the protein CASKKLAGETQYF. Based on the CDR3 plus reference TRBV2 and TRBJ2-5, the full variable domain is EPEVTQTPSHQVTQMGQEVILRCVPISNHLYFYWYRQILGQKVEFLVSFYNNEISEKSEIFDDQFSVERPDGSNFTLKIRSTKLEDSAMYFCASKKLAGETQYFGPGTRLLVL.